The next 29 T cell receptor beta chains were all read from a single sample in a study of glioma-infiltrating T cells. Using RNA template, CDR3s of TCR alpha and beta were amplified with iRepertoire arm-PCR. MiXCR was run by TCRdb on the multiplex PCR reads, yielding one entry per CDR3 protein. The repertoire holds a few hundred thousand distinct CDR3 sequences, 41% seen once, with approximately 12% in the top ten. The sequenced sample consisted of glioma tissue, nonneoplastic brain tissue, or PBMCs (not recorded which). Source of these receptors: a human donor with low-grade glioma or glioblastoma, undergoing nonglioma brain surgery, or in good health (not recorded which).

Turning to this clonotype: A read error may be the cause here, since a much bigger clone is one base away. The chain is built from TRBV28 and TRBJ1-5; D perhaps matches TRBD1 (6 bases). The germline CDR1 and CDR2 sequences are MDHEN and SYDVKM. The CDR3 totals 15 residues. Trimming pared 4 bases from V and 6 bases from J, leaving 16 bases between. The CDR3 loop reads CASSSQGWGGQPQHF. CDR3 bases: TGTGCCAGCAGTTCACAGGGCTGGGGGGGTCAGCCCCAGCATTTT.

Here the CDR3 reads CASSFDRVGSEQYF. CDR3 DNA sequence: TGTGCCAGCAGTTTCGACAGGGTCGGGTCGGAGCAGTACTTC. This chain joins TRBV7-3 and TRBJ2-7; 7 bases match TRBD1. The CDR3 is 14 amino acids. Per germline, CDR1 SGHTA and CDR2 FQGTGA. The junction had 12 bases not matched to a gene; V was cut back by 6 bases and J by 7 bases. The whole variable domain, remainder taken from reference TRBV7-3 and TRBJ2-7, is GAGVSQTPSNKVTEKGKYVELRCDPISGHTALYWYRQSLGQGPEFLIYFQGTGAADDSGLPNDRFFAVRPEGSVSTLKIQRTERGDSAVYLCASSFDRVGSEQYFGPGTRLTVT.

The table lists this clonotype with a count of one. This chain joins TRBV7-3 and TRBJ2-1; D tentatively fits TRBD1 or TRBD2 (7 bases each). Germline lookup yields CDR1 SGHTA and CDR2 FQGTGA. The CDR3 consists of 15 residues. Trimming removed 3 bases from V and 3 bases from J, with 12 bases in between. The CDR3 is CASSFRGGVYNEQFF. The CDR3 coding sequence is TGTGCCAGCAGCTTCAGGGGGGGAGTCTACAATGAGCAGTTCTTC.

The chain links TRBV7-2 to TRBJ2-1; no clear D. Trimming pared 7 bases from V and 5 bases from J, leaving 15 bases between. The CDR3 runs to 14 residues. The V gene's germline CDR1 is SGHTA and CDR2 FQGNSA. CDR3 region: CASTQRTHDNEQFF. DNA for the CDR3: TGTGCCAGCACACAAAGGACCCATGACAATGAGCAGTTCTTC.

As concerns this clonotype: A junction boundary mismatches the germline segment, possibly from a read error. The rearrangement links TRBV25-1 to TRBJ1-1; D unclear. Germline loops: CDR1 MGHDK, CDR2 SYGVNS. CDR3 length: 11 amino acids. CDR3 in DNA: TGTGCCAGCACTGGTGGACTTGAAGCTTTCTTC. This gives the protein CASTGGLEAFF.

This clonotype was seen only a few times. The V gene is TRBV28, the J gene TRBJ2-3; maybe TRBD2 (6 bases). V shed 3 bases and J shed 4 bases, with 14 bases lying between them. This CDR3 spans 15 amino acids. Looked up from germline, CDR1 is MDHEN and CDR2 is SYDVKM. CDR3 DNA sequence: TGTGCCAGCAGTTTGTCGGGGGACCAGGCAGATACGCAGTATTTT. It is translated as CASSLSGDQADTQYF.

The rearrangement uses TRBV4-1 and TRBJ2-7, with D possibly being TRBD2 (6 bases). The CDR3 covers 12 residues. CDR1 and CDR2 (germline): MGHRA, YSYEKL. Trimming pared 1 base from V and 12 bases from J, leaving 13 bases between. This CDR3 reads CASSQGLGTRYF. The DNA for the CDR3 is TGCGCCAGCAGCCAAGGGTTAGGGACTCGGTACTTC.

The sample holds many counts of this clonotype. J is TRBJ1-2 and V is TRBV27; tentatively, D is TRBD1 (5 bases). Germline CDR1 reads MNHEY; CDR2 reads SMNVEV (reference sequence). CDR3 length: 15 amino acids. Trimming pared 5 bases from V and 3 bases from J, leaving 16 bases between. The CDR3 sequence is CASSTNRLPDYGYTF. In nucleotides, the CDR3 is TGTGCCAGCAGTACCAACAGGTTGCCAGACTATGGCTACACCTTC.

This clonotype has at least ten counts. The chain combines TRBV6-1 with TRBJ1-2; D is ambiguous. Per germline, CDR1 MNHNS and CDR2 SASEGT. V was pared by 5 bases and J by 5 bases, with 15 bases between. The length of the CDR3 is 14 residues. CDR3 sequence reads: CASSTIRLGYGYTF. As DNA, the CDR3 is TGTGCCAGCAGTACGATCAGACTTGGGTATGGCTACACCTTC.

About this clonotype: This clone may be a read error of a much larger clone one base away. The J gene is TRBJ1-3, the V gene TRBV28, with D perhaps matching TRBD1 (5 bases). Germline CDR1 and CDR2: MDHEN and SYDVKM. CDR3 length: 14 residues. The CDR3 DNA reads TGTGCCGGCAGTTTGTACGGGGACGGAAACACCATATATTTT. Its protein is CAGSLYGDGNTIYF.

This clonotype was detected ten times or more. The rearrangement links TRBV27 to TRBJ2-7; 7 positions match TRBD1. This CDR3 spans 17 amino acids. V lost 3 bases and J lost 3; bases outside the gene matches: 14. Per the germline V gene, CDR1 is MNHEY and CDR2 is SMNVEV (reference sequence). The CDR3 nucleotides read TGTGCCAGCAGTTTTCAGACAGGGTTACGATGGGTCTACGAGCAGTACTTC. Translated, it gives CASSFQTGLRWVYEQYF.

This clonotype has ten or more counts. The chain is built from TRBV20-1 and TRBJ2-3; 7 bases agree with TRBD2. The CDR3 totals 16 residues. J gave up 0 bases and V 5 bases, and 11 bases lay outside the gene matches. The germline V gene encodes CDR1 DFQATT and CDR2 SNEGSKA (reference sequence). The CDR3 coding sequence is TGCAGTGCTCCATCCCTACTAGCGCCTAGCACAGATACGCAGTATTTT. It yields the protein CSAPSLLAPSTDTQYF.

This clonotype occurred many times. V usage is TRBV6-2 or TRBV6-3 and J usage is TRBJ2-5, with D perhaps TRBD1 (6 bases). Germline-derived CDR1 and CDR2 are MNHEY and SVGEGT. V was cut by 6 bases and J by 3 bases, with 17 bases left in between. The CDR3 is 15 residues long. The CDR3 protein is CASRRQEEDKETQYF. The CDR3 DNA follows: TGTGCCAGCAGAAGACAGGAGGAGGATAAAGAGACCCAGTACTTC.

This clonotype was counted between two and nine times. The CDR3 loop is CAIRPRGAQSYGYTF. Here the CDR3 DNA reads TGTGCCATCAGACCTCGCGGGGCGCAGAGCTATGGCTACACCTTC. This chain links TRBV6-2 or TRBV6-3 with TRBJ1-2, with D possibly matching TRBD1 (5 bases). Trimming shortened V by 10 bases and J by 4 bases, and 22 bases separated the two germline ends. Germline-derived CDR1 and CDR2 are MNHEY and SVGEGT. The CDR3 is 15 amino acids.

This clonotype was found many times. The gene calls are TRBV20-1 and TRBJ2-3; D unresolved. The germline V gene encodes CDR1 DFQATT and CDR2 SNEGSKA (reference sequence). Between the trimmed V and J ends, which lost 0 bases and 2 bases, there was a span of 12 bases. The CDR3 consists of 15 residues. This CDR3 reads CSARDHGSNTDTQYF. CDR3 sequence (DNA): TGCAGTGCTAGAGATCATGGATCGAACACAGATACGCAGTATTTT.

The CDR3 is CASSRIGQVSGGTF. The CDR3 bases are TGTGCCAGCAGTCGTATCGGACAGGTCTCTGGCGGGACCTTC. V usage is TRBV12-3 or TRBV12-4 and J usage is TRBJ1-2; TRBD1 matches 7 bases. Trimming at V came to 5 bases and at J to 14 bases, leaving 17 bases not matched to a gene. The CDR3 totals 14 residues.

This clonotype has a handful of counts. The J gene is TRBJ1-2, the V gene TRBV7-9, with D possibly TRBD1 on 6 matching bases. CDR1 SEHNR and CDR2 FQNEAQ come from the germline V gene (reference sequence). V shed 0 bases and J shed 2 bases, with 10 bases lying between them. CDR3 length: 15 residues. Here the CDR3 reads CASSLAGAGNYGYTF. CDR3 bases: TGTGCCAGCAGCTTAGCGGGGGCAGGGAACTATGGCTACACCTTC.

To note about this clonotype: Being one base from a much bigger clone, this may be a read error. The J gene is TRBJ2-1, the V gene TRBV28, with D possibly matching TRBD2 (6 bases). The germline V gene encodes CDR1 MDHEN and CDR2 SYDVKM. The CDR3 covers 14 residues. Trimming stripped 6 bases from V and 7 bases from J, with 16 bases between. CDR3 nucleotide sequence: TGTGCCAGCAGAACAGTGGGAGGATGGAATGAGCAGTTCTTC. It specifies CASRTVGGWNEQFF.

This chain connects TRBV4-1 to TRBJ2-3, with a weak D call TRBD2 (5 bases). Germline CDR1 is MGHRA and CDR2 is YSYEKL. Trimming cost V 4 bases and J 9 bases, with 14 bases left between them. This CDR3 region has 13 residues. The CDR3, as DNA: TGCGCCAGCAGCCTAACATGGACTGGGACGCAGTATTTT. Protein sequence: CASSLTWTGTQYF.

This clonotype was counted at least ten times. The CDR3 DNA sequence: TGTGCCACCAGCGGAGTTAGCGGGGGAACAGATACGCAGTATTTT. Translation gives CATSGVSGGTDTQYF. The chain carries TRBV15 and TRBJ2-3; TRBD2 matches 9 bases. This CDR3 contains 15 residues. Per germline, CDR1 LNHNV and CDR2 YYDKDF (reference sequence). The trim removed 5 bases at V and 3 bases at J, leaving 6 bases unmatched.

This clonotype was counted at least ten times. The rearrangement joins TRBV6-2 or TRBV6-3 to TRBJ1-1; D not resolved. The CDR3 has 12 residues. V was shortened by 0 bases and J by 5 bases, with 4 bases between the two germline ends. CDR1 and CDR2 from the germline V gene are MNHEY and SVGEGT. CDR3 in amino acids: CASSYSATEAFF. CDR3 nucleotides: TGTGCCAGCAGTTACTCGGCTACTGAAGCTTTCTTT.

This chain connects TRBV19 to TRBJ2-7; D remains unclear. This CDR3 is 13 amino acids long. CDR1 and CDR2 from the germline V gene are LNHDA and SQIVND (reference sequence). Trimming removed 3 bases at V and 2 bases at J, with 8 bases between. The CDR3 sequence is CASSIGPTYEQYF. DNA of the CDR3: TGTGCCAGTAGTATTGGTCCTACCTACGAGCAGTACTTC.

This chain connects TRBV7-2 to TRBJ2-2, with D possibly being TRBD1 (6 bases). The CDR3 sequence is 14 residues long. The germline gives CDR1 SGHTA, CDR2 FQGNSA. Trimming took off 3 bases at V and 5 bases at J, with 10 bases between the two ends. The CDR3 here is CASSFDRTTGELFF. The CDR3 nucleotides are TGTGCCAGCAGCTTTGACAGGACTACCGGGGAGCTGTTTTTT.

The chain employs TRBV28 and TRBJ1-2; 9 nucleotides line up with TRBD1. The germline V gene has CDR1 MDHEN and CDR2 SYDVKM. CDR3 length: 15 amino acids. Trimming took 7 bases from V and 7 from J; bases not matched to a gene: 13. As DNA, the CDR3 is TGTGCCAGCAACGATCCCGGACAGGGGTTAGGTGGCTACACCTTC. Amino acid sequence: CASNDPGQGLGGYTF.

The CDR3 nucleotides are TGTGCCAGCAGCTTGGCCCCACGGAGGCCCACCGGGGAGCTGTTTTTT. Residues: CASSLAPRRPTGELFF. The chain joins TRBV27 to TRBJ2-2; D might be TRBD2 (5 bases). Per the germline V gene, CDR1 is MNHEY and CDR2 is SMNVEV (reference sequence). V lost 6 bases and J lost 4, with 18 bases in between. The CDR3 spans 16 residues.

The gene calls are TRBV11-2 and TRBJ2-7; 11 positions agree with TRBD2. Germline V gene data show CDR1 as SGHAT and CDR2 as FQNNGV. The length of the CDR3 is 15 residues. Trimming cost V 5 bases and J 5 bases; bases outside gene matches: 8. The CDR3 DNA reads TGTGCCAGCAGCGCGTCCCCGGGACTAGCGGACGAGCAGTACTTC. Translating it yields CASSASPGLADEQYF.

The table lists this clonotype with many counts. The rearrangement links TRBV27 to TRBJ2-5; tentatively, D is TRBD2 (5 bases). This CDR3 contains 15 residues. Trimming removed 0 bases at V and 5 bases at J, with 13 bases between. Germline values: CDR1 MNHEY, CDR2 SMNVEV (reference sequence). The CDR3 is CASSLSMPSWETQYF. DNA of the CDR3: TGTGCCAGCAGTTTATCGATGCCTAGCTGGGAGACCCAGTACTTC.

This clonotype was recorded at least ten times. Here the CDR3 reads CSARRTSGTYEQYF. The CDR3, as DNA: TGCAGTGCCCGCCGGACTAGCGGTACCTACGAGCAGTACTTC. The J gene is TRBJ2-7, the V gene TRBV20-1; TRBD2 aligns across 10 bases. The junction had 7 bases not matched to a gene; V was cut back by 6 bases and J by 2 bases. This CDR3 has 14 residues. The germline V gene has CDR1 DFQATT and CDR2 SNEGSKA (reference sequence).

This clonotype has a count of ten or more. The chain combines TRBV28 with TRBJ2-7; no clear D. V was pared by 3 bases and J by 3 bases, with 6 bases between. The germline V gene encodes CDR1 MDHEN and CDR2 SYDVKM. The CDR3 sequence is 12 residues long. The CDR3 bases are TGTGCCAGCAGTTTTCAGAACTACGAGCAGTACTTC. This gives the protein CASSFQNYEQYF.